A selection of T cell receptor beta chains follows, all from one sample in a study of T cell responses to AZD1222 COVID-19 vaccine. Profiling relied on immunoSEQ multiplex PCR, and the TCRdb table lists in-frame clones only, not all of them. Among 100,000 to 150,000 clones listed, about 90% were seen once. Specimen: peripheral blood, collected on day 0 of AZD1222 vaccination. The receptors were gathered from an adult in good health. Each CDR3 is given with its conserved first and last residue. A D gene is named only where the DNA matches it firmly. Clone size is stated in some rows and not others, as once, few, many or a class when expanded.

CDR3nt	CDR3aa	abundance	d_gene	v_gene	j_gene
TGTGCCAGCAGACCCCAACAGGGATTGACCGGGGAGCTGTTTTTT	CASRPQQGLTGELFF	.	.	TRBV7-2	TRBJ2-2
TGTGCCAGCAGTGAACTTCGGAACACTGAAGCTTTCTTT	CASSELRNTEAFF	once	.	TRBV25-1	TRBJ1-1
TGTGCCAGCAGCGTTACCGCACAGGGGATGAACACCATATATTTT	CASSVTAQGMNTIYF	.	TRBD1	TRBV9	TRBJ1-3
TGTGCCAGCAGTTACGGACATGCAGGGGTTGTCACTGAAGCTTTCTTT	CASSYGHAGVVTEAFF	once	.	TRBV6-5	TRBJ1-1
TGTGCCAGCAGCTTGTCTCTGCACGGCTACACCTTC	CASSLSLHGYTF	.	.	TRBV5-5	TRBJ1-2
TGTGCCAGCAGCTTCTCCTACGAGCAGTACTTC	CASSFSYEQYF	.	.	TRBV7-2	TRBJ2-7
TGTGCCAGCAGCGCGAGAGGGGCTAATGAAAAACTGTTTTTT	CASSARGANEKLFF	.	.	TRBV6-2/TRBV6-3	TRBJ1-4
TGTGCCAGCAGTAGCGGGAGCGACACCGGGGAGCTGTTTTTT	CASSSGSDTGELFF	once	TRBD2	TRBV6-4	TRBJ2-2
TGTGCCAGCAGCTTAGAGAGCAATCAGCCCCAGCATTTT	CASSLESNQPQHF	.	.	TRBV11-2	TRBJ1-5
TGTGCCAGCAAGGGACAGATGAGCTCCTACGAGCAGTACTTC	CASKGQMSSYEQYF	once	TRBD1	TRBV2	TRBJ2-7
TGTGCCAGTAGTATACCCACCGGGACCTACAATGAGCAGTTCTTC	CASSIPTGTYNEQFF	.	.	TRBV19	TRBJ2-1
TGTGCCAGCAGCCAAGGCTCCAGCGGTTTCTATGGCTACACCTTC	CASSQGSSGFYGYTF	.	.	TRBV3-1/TRBV3-2	TRBJ1-2
TGTGCCAGCAGCTTGGAACAGGGGATGGATGGCTACACCTTC	CASSLEQGMDGYTF	.	TRBD1	TRBV5-5	TRBJ1-2
TGTGCCAGCAGCCTCCAGACAGGGTTGGCAGATACGCAGTATTTT	CASSLQTGLADTQYF	.	TRBD1	TRBV3-1/TRBV3-2	TRBJ2-3
TGTGCCAGCAGCTTAGACGGGAGTCGAACCGGGGAGCTGTTTTTT	CASSLDGSRTGELFF	.	.	TRBV7-9	TRBJ2-2
TGTGCCTGGAGTTCGCTTTGGGGGGCAGCTAACTATGGCTACACCTTC	CAWSSLWGAANYGYTF	.	.	TRBV30	TRBJ1-2
TGTGCCAGCAGTACATCAGGGGAGTGGACTGAAGCTTTCTTT	CASSTSGEWTEAFF	.	.	TRBV6-5	TRBJ1-1
TGTGCCAGCAGTTTCCCCCCAGGGGGAATCATCGAGCAGTACTTC	CASSFPPGGIIEQYF	.	TRBD1	TRBV28	TRBJ2-7
TGTGCCAGCAGCTTAGGAGGGCGCGAGCAGTACTTC	CASSLGGREQYF	.	.	TRBV7-9	TRBJ2-7
TGCGCCAGCAGCCAAGACGGGGGGTACACTGAAGCTTTCTTT	CASSQDGGYTEAFF	.	.	TRBV4-1	TRBJ1-1
TGTGCCAGCAGTTACTCGCGCCAGGGCTACGAGCAGTACTTC	CASSYSRQGYEQYF	.	.	TRBV6-5	TRBJ2-7
TGTGCCAGCAGCCGGGCAACTGGAAACACCATATATTTT	CASSRATGNTIYF	.	.	TRBV3-1/TRBV3-2	TRBJ1-3
TGTGCCAGCAGTGAAACTGGGCAGGGAGATGAGCAGTTCTTC	CASSETGQGDEQFF	.	.	TRBV2	TRBJ2-1
TGCAGCGCTTCGCCGGGACATTCCACCGGGGAGCTGTTTTTT	CSASPGHSTGELFF	few	.	TRBV29-1	TRBJ2-2
TGTGCCAGCAGCTTAGATCGGCAGTCACCCCTCCACTTT	CASSLDRQSPLHF	few	.	TRBV11-3	TRBJ1-6
TGTGCCTGGAGTAGCGGCCTCACTAATGAAAAACTGTTTTTT	CAWSSGLTNEKLFF	.	.	TRBV30	TRBJ1-4
TGTGCCAGCAGTGGGGCACAGGGGTCTGAAGCTTTCTTT	CASSGAQGSEAFF	.	TRBD1	TRBV6-4	TRBJ1-1
TGTGCCAGCAGCTCCACAGATACGCAGTATTTT	CASSSTDTQYF	.	.	TRBV6-6	TRBJ2-3
TGTGCCAGCAGTTCGCGGAACACCGGGGAGCTGTTTTTT	CASSSRNTGELFF	.	.	TRBV27	TRBJ2-2
TGTGCCAGCAGCCCGGACAGAAATCAGCCCCAGCATTTT	CASSPDRNQPQHF	.	.	TRBV7-2	TRBJ1-5
TGTGCCAGCAGTTTTAGCGGGGGAGAGACCCAGTACTTC	CASSFSGGETQYF	.	TRBD2	TRBV12-3/TRBV12-4	TRBJ2-5
TGTGCCTGGAGTGTAGGGGCAGTCAATGAGCAGTTCTTC	CAWSVGAVNEQFF	.	.	TRBV30	TRBJ2-1